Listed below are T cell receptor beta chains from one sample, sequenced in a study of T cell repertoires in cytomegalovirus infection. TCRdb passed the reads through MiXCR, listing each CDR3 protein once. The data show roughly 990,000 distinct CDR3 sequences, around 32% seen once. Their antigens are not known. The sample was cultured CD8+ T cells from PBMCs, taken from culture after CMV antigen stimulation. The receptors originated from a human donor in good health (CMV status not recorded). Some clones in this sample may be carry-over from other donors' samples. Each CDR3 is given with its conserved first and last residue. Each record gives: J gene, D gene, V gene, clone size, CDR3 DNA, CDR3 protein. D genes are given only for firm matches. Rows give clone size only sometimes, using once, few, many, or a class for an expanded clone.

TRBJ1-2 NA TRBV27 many TGTGCCAGCAGCTTAGGAGTGAACTATGGCTACACCTTC CASSLGVNYGYTF
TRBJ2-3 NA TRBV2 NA TGTGCCAGCTGCCAATTCGGACCAGGGTTGGTCACAGATACGCAGTATTTT CASCQFGPGLVTDTQYF
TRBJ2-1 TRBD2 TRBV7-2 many TGTGCCAGCAGCCCCTGGACTAGCGGGGGGAACAATGAGCAGTTCTTC CASSPWTSGGNNEQFF
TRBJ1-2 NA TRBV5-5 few TGTGCCAGCAGCGTCCCATCGTTCAACGATGGCTACACCTTC CASSVPSFNDGYTF
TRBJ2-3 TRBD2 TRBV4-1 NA TGCGCCAGCAGCCATCGGGCGGGAGAGGGCACAGATACGCAGTATTTT CASSHRAGEGTDTQYF
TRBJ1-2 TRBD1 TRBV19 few TGTGCCAGTAGTCTAACCGGGACAGGGCTGCCCTATGGCTACACCTTC CASSLTGTGLPYGYTF
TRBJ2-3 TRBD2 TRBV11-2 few TGTGCCAGCAGCCCTCGACTAGCGGGGTACCTAGAAGGCACAGATACGCAGTATTTT CASSPRLAGYLEGTDTQYF
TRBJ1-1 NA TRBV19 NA TGTGCCAGTAGTCTCCTTCCGCGCACTGAAGCTTTCTTT CASSLLPRTEAFF
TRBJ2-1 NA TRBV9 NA TGTGCCAGCGGGGTTCCCCTCGGCAATGAGCAGTTCTTC CASGVPLGNEQFF
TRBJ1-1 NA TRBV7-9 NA TGTGCCAGCAGCCCCACCGCGGGGCAAACTGAAGCTTTCTTT CASSPTAGQTEAFF
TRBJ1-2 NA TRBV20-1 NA TGTAGTGAGGGGAACTATGGCTACACCTTC CSEGNYGYTF
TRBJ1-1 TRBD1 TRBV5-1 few TGCGCCAGCAGCTTTATGGGGACAGGGGAAACTGGAGCTTTCTTT CASSFMGTGETGAFF
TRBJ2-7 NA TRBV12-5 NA TGTGCTAGTGGTTTTAGTGGTTCCATTGACAGACCCACCTACGAGCAGTACTTC CASGFSGSIDRPTYEQYF
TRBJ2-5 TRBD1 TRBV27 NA TGTGCCAGCAGCACGGACAGGGACCAAGAGACCCAGTACTTC CASSTDRDQETQYF
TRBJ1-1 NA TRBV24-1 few TGTGCCACCTTTAATTCTGGACTGCCGAACACTGAAGCTTTCTTT CATFNSGLPNTEAFF
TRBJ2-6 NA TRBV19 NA TGTGCCAGTAGATATCAGGGAAGCGGGGCCAACGTCCTGACTTTC CASRYQGSGANVLTF
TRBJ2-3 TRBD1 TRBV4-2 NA TGTGCCAGCAGCCAAGATCGCAGGGGGAGCACAGATACGCAGTATTTT CASSQDRRGSTDTQYF
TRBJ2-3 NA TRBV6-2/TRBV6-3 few TGTGCCAGCAGTTACTTGCAGACTTACACAGATACGCAGTATTTT CASSYLQTYTDTQYF
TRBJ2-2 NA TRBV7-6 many TGTGCCAGCAGCTGGGGTGGGGGGAACACCGGGGAGCTGTTTTTT CASSWGGGNTGELFF
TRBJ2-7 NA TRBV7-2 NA TGTGCCAGCAGCGCTCGGACGGGGAGCTCCTACGAGCAGTACTTC CASSARTGSSYEQYF
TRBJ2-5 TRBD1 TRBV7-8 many TGTGCCAGCAGCTCCCTAGGGCAGGGGGCTGAGGAGACCCAGTACTTC CASSSLGQGAEETQYF
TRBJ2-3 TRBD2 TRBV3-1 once TGTGCCAGCAGCCAAGTGGCTAGCGGGGTTGAAGATACGCAGTATTTT CASSQVASGVEDTQYF
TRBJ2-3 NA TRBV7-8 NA TGTGCCAGCAGCTTACCGTCCTACCCTAGGCCCACAGATACGCAGTATTTT CASSLPSYPRPTDTQYF